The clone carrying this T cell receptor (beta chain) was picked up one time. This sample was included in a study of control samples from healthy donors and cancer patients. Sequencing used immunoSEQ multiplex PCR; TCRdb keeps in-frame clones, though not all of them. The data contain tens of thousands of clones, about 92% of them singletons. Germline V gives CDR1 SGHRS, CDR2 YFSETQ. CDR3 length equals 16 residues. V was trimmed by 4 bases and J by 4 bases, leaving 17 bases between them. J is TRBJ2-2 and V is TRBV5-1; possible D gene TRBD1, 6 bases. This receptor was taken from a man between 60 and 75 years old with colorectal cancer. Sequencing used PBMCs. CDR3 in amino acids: CASSRNRGQLTGELFF. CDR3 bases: TGCGCCAGCAGCCGGAATAGGGGACAACTCACCGGGGAGCTGTTTTTT.